The next 23 T cell receptor beta chains were all read from a single sample in a study of T cells in Graves' hyperthyroidism and ophthalmopathy. Amplification of TCR beta CDR3 regions used RNA as the template. TCR CDR3 regions were first amplified by RT-PCR with HTBI primers. One entry per CDR3 protein, called by TCRdb with MiXCR from the multiplex PCR reads. The sample carries approximately 700,000 distinct CDR3 sequences, about 45% recorded once. The sample consisted of peripheral blood or thyroid tissue (not recorded which). The receptor source for this set is an adult man with Graves' disease, either hyperthyroidism or ophthalmopathy (not recorded which).

The V call is TRBV5-1, the J call TRBJ2-2; 10 bases align to TRBD2. This CDR3 contains 15 residues. V lost 3 bases, J lost 1 base, and 0 bases stayed unmatched. CDR1 is SGHRS and CDR2 is YFSETQ in the germline V gene. CDR3 bases: TGCGCCAGCAGCTGGACTAGCGGGAACACCGGGGAGCTGTTTTTT. This sequence encodes CASSWTSGNTGELFF.

The table lists this clonotype with a few counts. CDR3 nucleotide sequence: TGTGCCATCATGCCGGGACAGGGGAGTAAACAGTACTTC. This gives the protein CAIMPGQGSKQYF. The chain links TRBV10-3 to TRBJ2-7, with 10 bases aligning to TRBD1. The length of the CDR3 is 13 residues. Per germline, CDR1 ENHRY and CDR2 SYGVKD. Unmatched junction bases numbered 10, after V lost 7 bases and J lost 10 bases.

This clonotype came up once. The chain combines TRBV5-1 with TRBJ1-4, with D perhaps matching TRBD1 (5 bases). With 0 bases removed from V and 11 bases from J, the gap between germline ends came to 14 bases. CDR1 and CDR2 (germline): SGHRS, YFSETQ. The CDR3 loop spans 14 amino acids. CDR3 protein: CASSLEGRGDKLFF. The DNA of the CDR3 is TGCGCCAGCAGCTTGGAAGGAAGAGGGGATAAACTGTTTTTT.

This clonotype has only one observation. This may be a read error: a much more frequent sequence differs by one nucleotide. The chain employs TRBV29-1 and TRBJ2-7, with 12 nucleotides matching TRBD1. V lost 6 bases to trimming and J lost 4 bases; unmatched junction nucleotides: 7. The germline V gene has CDR1 SQVTM and CDR2 ANQGSEA. This CDR3 contains 14 residues. CDR3 sequence reads: CSVALGQGAYEQYF. Written as DNA, the CDR3 is TGCAGCGTGGCGCTGGGACAGGGGGCGTACGAGCAGTACTTC.

The V and J genes are TRBV2 and TRBJ1-4, with TRBD1 matching 8 bases. V gave up 7 bases and J gave up 3 bases; unmatched junction bases: 7. From germline, CDR1 is SNHLY and CDR2 FYNNEI. CDR3 length: 15 residues. The DNA for the CDR3 is TGTGCCAGCACTGCCGACAGGGGCGCTAATGAAAAACTGTTTTTT. This translates into CASTADRGANEKLFF. The variable domain in full, with the rest retrieved from reference TRBV2 and TRBJ1-4, is EPEVTQTPSHQVTQMGQEVILRCVPISNHLYFYWYRQILGQKVEFLVSFYNNEISEKSEIFDDQFSVERPDGSNFTLKIRSTKLEDSAMYFCASTADRGANEKLFFGSGTQLSVL.

The genes are TRBV20-1 and TRBJ1-2; D not resolved. The germline CDR1 and CDR2 sequences are DFQATT and SNEGSKA (reference sequence). V gave up 0 bases and J gave up 13 bases, with 21 bases separating them. CDR3 length equals 14 residues. The CDR3 DNA reads TGCAGTGCTAGAGATGTTGTGGGCGGGCCGGCTCCCACCTTC. This codes for CSARDVVGGPAPTF.

V usage is TRBV7-6 and J usage is TRBJ2-7; weak D call: TRBD2 (6 bases). CDR3 length: 17 residues. V lost 1 base, J lost 2 bases, and 18 bases lay in between. Germline V CDR1 and CDR2: SGHVS, FNYEAQ. The CDR3 sequence is CASSLGPAAGTTYEQYF. Here the CDR3 DNA reads TGTGCCAGCAGCTTAGGCCCCGCCGCGGGGACCACCTACGAGCAGTACTTC. Together with reference TRBV7-6 and TRBJ2-7, the CDR3 gives the full variable domain: GAGVSQSPRYKVTKRGQDVALRCDPISGHVSLYWYRQALGQGPEFLTYFNYEAQQDKSGLPNDRFSAERPEGSISTLTIQRTEQRDSAMYRCASSLGPAAGTTYEQYFGPGTRLTVT.

The CDR3 region is CASSQDAGGELFF. CDR3 bases: TGTGCCAGCAGCCAGGACGCCGGAGGGGAGCTGTTTTTT. The rearrangement links TRBV7-9 to TRBJ2-2; no clear D gene. The CDR3 runs 13 residues. V lost 5 bases, J lost 8 bases, and 12 bases lay in between. Germline CDR1 and CDR2: SEHNR and FQNEAQ (reference sequence).

As concerns this clonotype: Germline and junction disagree at one end, which may indicate a read error. The CDR3 loop is CASRAGLTKETQYF. CDR3 bases: TGCGCCAGCAGAGCGGGACTCACGAAAGAGACCCAGTACTTC. The chain recombines TRBV7-8 with TRBJ2-5; 7 positions match TRBD2. This CDR3 is 14 amino acids long. Germline V gives CDR1 SGHVS, CDR2 FQNEAQ.

Note on this clonotype: Just one base apart from a much larger clone, this may be a read error. The rearrangement uses TRBV9 and TRBJ1-6, with 7 bases matching TRBD1. Per germline, CDR1 SGDLS and CDR2 YYNGEE. This CDR3 is 15 amino acids long. The J segment lost 7 bases and the V segment lost 0 bases, leaving 4 bases of the junction unmatched. In DNA form, the CDR3 reads TGTGCCAGCAGCGTAGACAGGGGCGAAAATTCACCCCTCCACTTT. It codes for CASSVDRGENSPLHF.

The V call is TRBV19, the J call TRBJ2-7; 8 nucleotides agree with TRBD1. The trim removed 5 bases at V and 3 bases at J, leaving 6 bases unmatched. The CDR3 loop spans 14 amino acids. Germline values: CDR1 LNHDA, CDR2 SQIVND (reference sequence). CDR3 bases: TGTGCCAGTAGTGACTGGACAGGGAACTACGAGCAGTACTTC. It yields the protein CASSDWTGNYEQYF.

This clonotype came up a few times. V gene TRBV12-3 or TRBV12-4 combines with J gene TRBJ1-5, with D maybe TRBD1 (5 bases). Trimming removed 6 bases from V and 6 bases from J, with 18 bases in between. This CDR3 spans 15 amino acids. CDR3 loop: CASSSGRRRGQPQHF. The CDR3 nucleotides read TGTGCCAGCAGCTCGGGACGGCGGAGGGGTCAGCCCCAGCATTTT.

This clonotype has just one count. Compared with germline, one end of the junction differs, possibly owing to a read error. The chain combines TRBV6-5 with TRBJ2-7; 7 positions match TRBD1. This CDR3 has 14 residues. Per germline, CDR1 MNHEY and CDR2 SVGAGI. CDR3 DNA: TGTGCCATCAGTTACCTGGGACAGTCCTACGAGCAGTACTTC. Its translation is CAISYLGQSYEQYF.

This chain joins TRBV20-1 and TRBJ1-2; 8 bases match TRBD1. After removal of 6 bases from V and 3 bases from J, the junction contained 9 bases not matched to a gene. Germline-derived CDR1 and CDR2 are DFQATT and SNEGSKA (reference sequence). The CDR3 extends over 14 amino acids. For the CDR3, the DNA is TGCAGTGCCAGCGGAGTGACAGGGGACTATGGCTACACCTTC. Translation: CSASGVTGDYGYTF.

The CDR3 protein is CASSVGLAVNPSTGELFF. CDR3 coding DNA: TGTGCCAGCAGCGTCGGACTAGCGGTGAACCCTTCCACCGGGGAGCTGTTTTTT. This chain joins TRBV9 and TRBJ2-2; TRBD2 matches at 10 bases. With 2 bases clipped from V and 4 bases from J, the junction kept 11 bases outside the gene matches. From germline, CDR1 is SGDLS and CDR2 YYNGEE. The CDR3 covers 18 residues.

As to this clonotype: The junction departs from germline at one end; a sequencing error may be responsible. The chain has TRBV10-3 and TRBJ1-5; D is unclear. Germline values: CDR1 ENHRY, CDR2 SYGVKD. CDR3 size: 16 residues. The CDR3 bases are TGTGCCAGCAGTGAAGCAATCGGGGTAAACAATCAGCCCCAGCATTTT. Translation gives CASSEAIGVNNQPQHF.

This clonotype came up many times. The V call is TRBV15, the J call TRBJ2-7, with 7 bases fitting TRBD2. With V trimmed by 5 bases and J by 3 bases, 7 bases remained unmatched. Germline V gene data show CDR1 as LNHNV and CDR2 as YYDKDF (reference sequence). This CDR3 has 14 amino acids. As DNA, the CDR3 is TGTGCCACCAGCTCGAGCGGGAAAGACTACGAGCAGTACTTC. It encodes CATSSSGKDYEQYF. Variable domain in full (rest from reference TRBV15 and TRBJ2-7): DAMVIQNPRYQVTQFGKPVTLSCSQTLNHNVMYWYQQKSSQAPKLLFHYYDKDFNNEADTPDNFQSRRPNTSFCFLDIRSPGLGDTAMYLCATSSSGKDYEQYFGPGTRLTVT.

The genes are TRBV2 and TRBJ1-4, with 9 bases fitting TRBD1. CDR3 length: 13 amino acids. Germline assignment: CDR1 SNHLY and CDR2 FYNNEI. The ends lost 7 bases at V and 8 bases at J; junction bases unmatched: 5. The CDR3 region has the DNA TGTGCCAGCACCAGGACAGGGGAGGAAAAACTGTTTTTT. Its translation: CASTRTGEEKLFF. The entire variable domain, with the rest obtained from reference TRBV2 and TRBJ1-4, is as follows: EPEVTQTPSHQVTQMGQEVILRCVPISNHLYFYWYRQILGQKVEFLVSFYNNEISEKSEIFDDQFSVERPDGSNFTLKIRSTKLEDSAMYFCASTRTGEEKLFFGSGTQLSVL.

This clonotype was recorded only once. J is TRBJ2-5 and V is TRBV24-1, with TRBD1 identical over 10 bases. This CDR3 spans 12 amino acids. Germline values: CDR1 KGHDR, CDR2 SFDVKD. V was pared by 12 bases and J by 4 bases, with 4 bases of the junction left unmatched. DNA for the CDR3: TGTGCCGACAGGGGGCGGGGAGAGACCCAGTACTTC. Its protein product is CADRGRGETQYF.

In the case of this clonotype: The conserved phenylalanine or tryptophan is not found at the CDR3 terminus, so this likely reflects a read error. No DNA is shown, since the ends of the CDR3 on it are uncertain; the CDR3 is the one TCRdb lists. The chain joins TRBV20-1 to TRBJ1-6; the D call TRBD1 from the table was never checked on the DNA. Both ends counted, the CDR3 spans 11 residues. Looked up from germline, CDR1 is DFQATT and CDR2 is SNEGSKA (reference sequence). CDR3 sequence reads: CSARVQGSLNY.

This clonotype was picked up many times. The chain carries TRBV25-1 and TRBJ1-6; D unresolved. Per germline, CDR1 MGHDK and CDR2 SYGVNS. The CDR3 loop spans 12 amino acids. V was cut by 6 bases and J by 8 bases, with 8 bases left in between. In DNA, the CDR3 is TGTGCCAGCAGGATTACGGATTCACCCCTCCACTTT. It yields the protein CASRITDSPLHF.

This clonotype was counted at least ten times. V is TRBV25-1 and J is TRBJ1-4; TRBD1 might be the D (5 bases). In germline, CDR1 is MGHDK, CDR2 SYGVNS. V was shortened by 3 bases and J by 7 bases, with 12 bases between the two germline ends. This CDR3 region has 14 residues. CDR3 sequence: CASSDAGRSEKLFF. CDR3 DNA sequence: TGTGCCAGCAGTGATGCAGGGAGGAGTGAAAAACTGTTTTTT.

This rearrangement joins TRBV2 to TRBJ1-5, with D maybe TRBD1 (5 bases). From germline, CDR1 is SNHLY and CDR2 FYNNEI. This CDR3 has 15 residues. Deletions cut 0 bases from V and 5 bases from J, with 11 bases between. This CDR3 is CASSEAWGGDQPQHF. CDR3 coding DNA: TGTGCCAGCAGTGAAGCCTGGGGGGGAGATCAGCCCCAGCATTTT.